The rows below give T cell receptor beta chains drawn from one sample of a study of blood T cell repertoires in COVID-19. Some clones are missing from TCRdb's copy, which holds only in-frame ones; the method was immunoSEQ multiplex PCR. The sample lists 220,000 or so clones; about 80% were seen once. The source material was peripheral blood. Receptors were obtained from a woman between 25 and 40 years old who had recovered from COVID-19. The CDR3 runs from the conserved cysteine through the conserved F or W. A D gene is named only where the DNA matches it firmly. Clone size is shown for a subset of rows, as once, few, many or a class of expanded clone.

j_call,cdr3_length,v_call,clone_size,d_call,cdr3_aa,cdr3_nt
TRBJ1-5,15,TRBV19,.,.,CASSIGTARNQPQHF,TGTGCCAGTAGTATAGGCACTGCTCGGAATCAGCCCCAGCATTTT
TRBJ2-7,15,TRBV6-6,.,.,CASKAGSGSSYEQYF,TGTGCCAGCAAGGCAGGCAGCGGTAGCTCCTACGAGCAGTACTTC
TRBJ2-7,14,TRBV20-1,.,.,CSASGTGTGYEQYF,TGCAGTGCTAGTGGGACCGGGACTGGCTACGAGCAGTACTTC
TRBJ1-5,15,TRBV7-3,.,.,CASSLTGTSNQPQHF,TGTGCCAGCAGTCTTACAGGGACCAGCAATCAGCCCCAGCATTTT
TRBJ2-1,14,TRBV9,many,TRBD2,CASSLTSSYNEQFF,TGTGCCAGCAGCCTGACTAGCAGCTACAATGAGCAGTTCTTC
TRBJ2-5,13,TRBV10-3,.,.,CAISAGAQETQYF,TGTGCCATCAGTGCAGGGGCTCAAGAGACCCAGTACTTC
TRBJ2-7,12,TRBV30,.,.,CAWTVSSYEQYF,TGTGCCTGGACCGTTAGCTCCTACGAGCAGTACTTC
TRBJ2-2,12,TRBV30,.,.,CAWTGDTGELFF,TGTGCCTGGACAGGGGACACCGGGGAGCTGTTTTTT
TRBJ2-7,17,TRBV13,.,TRBD2,CASSLAPEKAGGRFQYF,TGTGCCAGCAGCCTTGCCCCAGAAAAAGCGGGAGGGCGATTTCAGTACTTC
TRBJ1-6,15,TRBV6-5,.,.,CASSLIGGFDSPLHF,TGTGCCAGCAGTCTGATAGGGGGTTTTGATTCACCCCTCCACTTT
TRBJ1-4,14,TRBV30,.,.,CAWSVQLNNEKLFF,TGTGCCTGGAGTGTACAATTGAATAATGAAAAACTGTTTTTT
TRBJ1-5,13,TRBV21-1,.,.,CASSLGGRQPQHF,TGTGCCAGCAGTTTAGGGGGCCGGCAGCCCCAGCATTTT
TRBJ2-3,16,TRBV11-2,.,TRBD2,CASSLDPSGAADTQYF,TGTGCCAGCAGCTTAGATCCTAGCGGTGCTGCAGATACGCAGTATTTT
TRBJ1-3,17,TRBV30,.,.,CAWSVNFGGTFRNTIYF,TGTGCCTGGAGTGTAAATTTCGGGGGTACCTTCCGAAACACCATATATTTT
TRBJ1-1,15,TRBV2,.,.,CASSPQSPVNTEAFF,TGTGCCAGCAGCCCACAGTCCCCGGTGAACACTGAAGCTTTCTTT
TRBJ2-3,15,TRBV5-1,.,TRBD2,CASSFSSGGADTQYF,TGCGCCAGCAGCTTCTCATCGGGAGGGGCAGATACGCAGTATTTT
TRBJ2-1,14,TRBV30,.,TRBD2,CAWSGTSGGNEQFF,TGTGCCTGGTCCGGGACTAGCGGGGGCAATGAGCAGTTCTTC
TRBJ2-5,15,TRBV7-9,few,TRBD1,CASSSKQGALETQYF,TGTGCCAGCAGCTCCAAACAGGGGGCCCTGGAGACCCAGTACTTC
TRBJ2-1,14,TRBV2,few,TRBD1,CASDRQGLTNEQFF,TGTGCCAGCGATCGACAGGGCTTAACCAATGAGCAGTTCTTC
TRBJ2-1,13,TRBV11-3,.,.,CASSLGRHNEQFF,TGTGCCAGCAGCTTAGGGCGGCACAATGAGCAGTTCTTC
TRBJ2-7,14,TRBV2,.,TRBD1,CASRDRDPLERQYF,TGTGCCAGCAGAGACAGGGATCCTCTTGAGAGGCAGTACTTC
TRBJ2-1,16,TRBV7-2,.,TRBD1,CASSWDRPGVRVEQFF,TGTGCCAGCAGCTGGGACAGACCCGGGGTCCGGGTAGAGCAGTTCTTC
TRBJ1-2,14,TRBV6-5,.,TRBD1,CASVNRDRAYGYTF,TGTGCCAGTGTAAATAGGGACAGGGCCTATGGCTACACCTTC
TRBJ2-7,16,TRBV28,.,.,CASSSYIGFGNYEQYF,TGTGCCAGCAGTTCGTATATCGGGTTCGGGAACTACGAGCAGTACTTC
TRBJ1-3,14,TRBV7-9,.,.,CASSFSNSGNTIYF,TGTGCCAGCAGCTTTAGTAACTCTGGAAACACCATATATTTT
TRBJ1-2,17,TRBV11-2,.,.,CASSLTPPQRINYGYTF,TGTGCCAGCAGCCTCACTCCTCCCCAGAGGATTAACTATGGCTACACCTTC
TRBJ1-1,16,TRBV4-1,.,.,CASSLSSGRVNTEAFF,TGCGCCAGCAGCTTATCCTCAGGGCGAGTGAACACTGAAGCTTTCTTT
TRBJ2-1,22,TRBV6-1,.,TRBD2,CASSERPPLSGRAGGLYNEQFF,TGTGCCAGCAGTGAACGACCGCCCCTTAGCGGGAGAGCGGGAGGGCTCTACAATGAGCAGTTCTTC